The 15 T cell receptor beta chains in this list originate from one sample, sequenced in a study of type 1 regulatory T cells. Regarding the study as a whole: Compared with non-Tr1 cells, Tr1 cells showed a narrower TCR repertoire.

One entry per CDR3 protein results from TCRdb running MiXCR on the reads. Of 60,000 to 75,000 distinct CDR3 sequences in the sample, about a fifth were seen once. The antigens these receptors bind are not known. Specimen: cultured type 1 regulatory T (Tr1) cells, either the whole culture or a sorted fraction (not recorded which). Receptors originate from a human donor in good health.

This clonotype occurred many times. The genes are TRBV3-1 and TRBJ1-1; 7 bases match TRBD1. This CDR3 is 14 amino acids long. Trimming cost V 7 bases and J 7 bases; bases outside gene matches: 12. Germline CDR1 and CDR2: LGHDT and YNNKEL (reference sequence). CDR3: CASTPTGVKSEAFF. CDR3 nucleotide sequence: TGTGCCAGCACTCCTACAGGGGTTAAAAGTGAAGCTTTCTTT.

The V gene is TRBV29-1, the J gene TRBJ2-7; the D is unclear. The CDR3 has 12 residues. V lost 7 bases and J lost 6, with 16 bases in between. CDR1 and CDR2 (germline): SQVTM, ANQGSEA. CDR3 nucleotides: TGCAGCGCTTCCCCGACCCTTGGCGAGCAGTACTTC. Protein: CSASPTLGEQYF.

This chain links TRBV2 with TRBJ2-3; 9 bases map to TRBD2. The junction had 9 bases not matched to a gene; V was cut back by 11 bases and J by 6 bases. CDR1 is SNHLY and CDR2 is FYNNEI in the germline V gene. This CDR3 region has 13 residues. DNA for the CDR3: TGTGCCGGATTAGCGGGAGTAACGGATACGCAGTATTTT. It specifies CAGLAGVTDTQYF. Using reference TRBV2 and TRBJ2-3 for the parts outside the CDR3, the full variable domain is EPEVTQTPSHQVTQMGQEVILRCVPISNHLYFYWYRQILGQKVEFLVSFYNNEISEKSEIFDDQFSVERPDGSNFTLKIRSTKLEDSAMYFCAGLAGVTDTQYFGPGTRLTVL.

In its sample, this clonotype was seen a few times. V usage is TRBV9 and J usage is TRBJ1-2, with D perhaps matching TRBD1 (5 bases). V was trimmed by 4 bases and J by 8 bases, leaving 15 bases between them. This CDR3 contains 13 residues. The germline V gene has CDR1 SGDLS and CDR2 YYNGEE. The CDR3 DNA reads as TGTGCCAGCAGCCCCAGGGCAGGGAACGGCTACACCTTC. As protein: CASSPRAGNGYTF.

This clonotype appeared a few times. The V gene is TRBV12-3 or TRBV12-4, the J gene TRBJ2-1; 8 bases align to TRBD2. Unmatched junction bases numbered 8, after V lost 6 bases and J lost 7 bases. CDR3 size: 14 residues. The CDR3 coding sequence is TGTGCCAGCAGGTCGGGACTAGGGGGGAATGAGCAGTTCTTC. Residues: CASRSGLGGNEQFF.

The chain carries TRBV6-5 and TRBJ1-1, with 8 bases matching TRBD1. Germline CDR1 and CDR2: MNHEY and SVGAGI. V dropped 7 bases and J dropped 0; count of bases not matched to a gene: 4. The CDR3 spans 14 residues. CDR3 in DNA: TGTGCCAGCAAAAGGACAGGGATGAACACTGAAGCTTTCTTT. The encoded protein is CASKRTGMNTEAFF.

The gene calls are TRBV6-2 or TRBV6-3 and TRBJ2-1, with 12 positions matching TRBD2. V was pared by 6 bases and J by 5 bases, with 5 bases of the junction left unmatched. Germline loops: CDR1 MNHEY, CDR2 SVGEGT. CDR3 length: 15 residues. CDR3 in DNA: TGTGCCAGCAGACGGACTAGCGGGATAAACAATGAGCAGTTCTTC. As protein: CASRRTSGINNEQFF.

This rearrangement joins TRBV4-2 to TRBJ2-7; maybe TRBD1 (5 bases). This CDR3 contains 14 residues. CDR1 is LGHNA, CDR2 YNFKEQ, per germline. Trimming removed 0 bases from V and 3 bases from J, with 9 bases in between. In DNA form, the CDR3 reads TGTGCCAGCAGCCAAGAAGTCCAGGGCTACGAGCAGTACTTC. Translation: CASSQEVQGYEQYF.

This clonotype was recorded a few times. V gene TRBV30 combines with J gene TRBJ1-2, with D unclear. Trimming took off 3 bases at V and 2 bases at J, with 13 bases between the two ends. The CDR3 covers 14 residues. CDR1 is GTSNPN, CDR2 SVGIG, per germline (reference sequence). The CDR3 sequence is CAWRAHAGNYGYTF. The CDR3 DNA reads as TGTGCCTGGAGGGCTCACGCGGGGAACTATGGCTACACCTTC.

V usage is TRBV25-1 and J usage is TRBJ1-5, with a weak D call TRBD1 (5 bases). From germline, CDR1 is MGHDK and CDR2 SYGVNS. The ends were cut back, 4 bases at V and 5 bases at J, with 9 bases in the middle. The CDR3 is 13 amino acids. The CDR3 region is CASSGTGYQPQHF. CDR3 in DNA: TGTGCCAGCAGTGGAACAGGATATCAGCCCCAGCATTTT.

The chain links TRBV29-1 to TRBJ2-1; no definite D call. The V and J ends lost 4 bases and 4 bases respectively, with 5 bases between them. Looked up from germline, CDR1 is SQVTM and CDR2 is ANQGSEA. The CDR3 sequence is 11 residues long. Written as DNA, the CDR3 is TGCAGCGTTGCCGGGTACAATGAGCAGTTCTTC. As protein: CSVAGYNEQFF.

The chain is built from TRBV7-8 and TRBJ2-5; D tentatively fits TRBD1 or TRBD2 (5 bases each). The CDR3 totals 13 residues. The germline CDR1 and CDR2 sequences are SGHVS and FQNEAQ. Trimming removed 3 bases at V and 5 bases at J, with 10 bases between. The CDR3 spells CASSFHGTETQYF. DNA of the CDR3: TGTGCCAGCAGCTTTCACGGGACCGAGACCCAGTACTTC.

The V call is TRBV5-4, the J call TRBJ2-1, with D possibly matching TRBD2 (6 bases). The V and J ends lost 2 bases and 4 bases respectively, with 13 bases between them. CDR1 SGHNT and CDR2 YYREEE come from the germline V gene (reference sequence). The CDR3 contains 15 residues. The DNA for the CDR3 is TGTGCCAGCAGCTTAGGGACTGAAAATTACAATGAGCAGTTCTTC. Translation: CASSLGTENYNEQFF.

CDR3 region: CSVGSQGSAYTF. The DNA of the CDR3 is TGCAGCGTTGGCTCACAGGGTTCCGCCTACACCTTC. The chain uses TRBV29-1 and TRBJ1-2; TRBD1 is a possible D gene (6 bases). V was clipped by 4 bases and J by 10 bases, with 16 bases between them. Per germline, CDR1 SQVTM and CDR2 ANQGSEA. This CDR3 comprises 12 residues.

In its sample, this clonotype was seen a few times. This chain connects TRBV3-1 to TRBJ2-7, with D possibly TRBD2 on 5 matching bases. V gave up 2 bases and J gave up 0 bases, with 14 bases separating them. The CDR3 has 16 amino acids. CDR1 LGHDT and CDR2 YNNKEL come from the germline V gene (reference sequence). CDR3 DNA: TGTGCCAGCAGCCAATGGGGTGGAGGTAACTCCTACGAGCAGTACTTC. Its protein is CASSQWGGGNSYEQYF.